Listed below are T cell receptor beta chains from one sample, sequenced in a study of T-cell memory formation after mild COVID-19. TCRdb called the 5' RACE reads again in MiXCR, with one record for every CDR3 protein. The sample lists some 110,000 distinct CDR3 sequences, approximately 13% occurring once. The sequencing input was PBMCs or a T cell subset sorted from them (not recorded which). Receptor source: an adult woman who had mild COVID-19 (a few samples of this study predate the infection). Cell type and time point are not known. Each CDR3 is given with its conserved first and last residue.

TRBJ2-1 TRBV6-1 CASSELALSSYNEQFF
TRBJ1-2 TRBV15 CASAAGADALDYGYTF
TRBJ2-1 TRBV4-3 CASSQDFTSPFYNEQFF
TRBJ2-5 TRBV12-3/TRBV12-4 CASSLEGGQETQYF
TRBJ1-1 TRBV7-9 CASSSSMTENTEAFF
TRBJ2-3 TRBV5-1 CASSRGGSVDTQYF
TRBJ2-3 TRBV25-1 CASSEDFKSDLGDTQYF
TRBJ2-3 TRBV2 CASSPSGGRDTQYF
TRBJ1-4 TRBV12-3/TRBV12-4 CASRTETNEKLFF
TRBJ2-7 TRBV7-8 CASSGTLLRRGLWF
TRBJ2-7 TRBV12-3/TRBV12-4 CASTGGTSYEQYF
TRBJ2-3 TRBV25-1 CASSAYRGKGTDTQYF
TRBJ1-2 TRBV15 CATSREVLQDKGYTF
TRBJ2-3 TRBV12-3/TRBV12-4 CASSLVTGLSTDTQYF
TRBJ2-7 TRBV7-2 CASSQIAGGPYEQYF
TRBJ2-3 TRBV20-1 CSARLIGTLSSTDTQYF
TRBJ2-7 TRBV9 CASSYSGQVYEQYF
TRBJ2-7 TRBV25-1 CASGGGSEGVEQYF
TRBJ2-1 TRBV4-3 CASSQEFGFTRSYNEQFF
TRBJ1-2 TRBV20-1 CSASNTLDGSYGYTF
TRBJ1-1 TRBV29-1 CSALGWGLETEAFF
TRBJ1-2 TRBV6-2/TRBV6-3 CASSYRETGVYGYTF
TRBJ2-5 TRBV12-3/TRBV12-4 CASSPRGRVQETQYF
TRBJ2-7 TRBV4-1 CASSQMSGTYEQYF
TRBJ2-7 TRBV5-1 CASSLEEGEQYF
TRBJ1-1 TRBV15 CATSRARDSGTEAFF
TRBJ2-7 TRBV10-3 CAISEVASGRNSYEQYF
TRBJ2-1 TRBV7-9 CASSSLAGWDNEQFF
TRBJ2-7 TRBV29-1 CSATGKASSYEQYF
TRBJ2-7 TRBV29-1 CSVYGDWTYEQYF
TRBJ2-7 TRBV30 CAWSWQGYEQYF
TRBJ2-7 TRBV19 CASSIELAGVDEQYF
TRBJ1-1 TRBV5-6 CASSFWAMNTEAFF
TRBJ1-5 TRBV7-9 CASSRDSNNQPQHF
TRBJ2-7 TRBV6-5 CASGSSYEQYF